One and the same sample provided the 8 T cell receptor beta chains below, sequenced in a study of CD8 T cells in Susac syndrome. The authors reverse transcribed roughly 0.5 to 1 ug RNA with random hexamers. Via MiXCR, TCRdb re-called the immunoSEQ multiplex PCR reads, giving one row per CDR3 protein. There are about 84,000 distinct CDR3 sequences in the sample; roughly 95% occur only once, and more than 0.35% lies in the top ten. The specimen sequenced was CD8+ T cells from PBMCs. Source of these receptors: a human donor with Susac syndrome.

The rearrangement uses TRBV12-3 or TRBV12-4 and TRBJ1-6; TRBD1 matches 8 bases. The ends lost 4 bases at V and 11 bases at J; junction bases unmatched: 10. CDR3 length equals 15 residues. In DNA, the CDR3 is TGTGCCAGCAGTTACGACAGGGGATCGGGGACACCCCTCCACTTT. As protein: CASSYDRGSGTPLHF.

The chain joins TRBV14 to TRBJ2-5; D uncertain. This CDR3 spans 12 amino acids. Trimming cost V 5 bases and J 5 bases, with 9 bases left between them. CDR1 and CDR2 (germline): SGHDN, FVKESK. The CDR3: CASSSSKETQYF. CDR3 bases: TGTGCCAGCAGCTCCTCGAAGGAGACCCAGTACTTC.

This clonotype was observed a handful of times. The rearrangement links TRBV11-3 to TRBJ2-7; unclear D gene. The V gene's germline CDR1 is SGHNT and CDR2 YENEEA. V lost 0 bases to trimming and J lost 2 bases, with 5 bases between them. The CDR3 covers 13 residues. In nucleotides, the CDR3 is TGTGCCAGCAGCTTAGATCGGGCCTACGAGCAGTACTTC. Its protein product is CASSLDRAYEQYF.

The chain is built from TRBV20-1 and TRBJ1-5; possibly TRBD1 for D (5 bases). The germline V gene encodes CDR1 DFQATT and CDR2 SNEGSKA (reference sequence). The CDR3 runs to 13 residues. V lost 7 bases and J 2 bases, leaving 12 bases between the germline ends. The CDR3 DNA reads TGCAGTGGAGGGGATGGTGGCAATCAGCCCCAGCATTTT. Translated, it gives CSGGDGGNQPQHF.

The chain carries TRBV20-1 and TRBJ2-7, with D perhaps assigned TRBD1 or TRBD2 (5 bases each). Germline-derived CDR1 and CDR2 are DFQATT and SNEGSKA (reference sequence). The V gene lost 3 bases and the J gene lost 3 bases, with 12 bases spanning the gap. The CDR3 consists of 13 residues. CDR3 sequence: CSASGGSFYEQYV. For the CDR3, the DNA is TGCAGTGCTAGTGGGGGAAGTTTCTACGAGCAGTACGTC.

The V gene is TRBV20-1, the J gene TRBJ2-7; D is uncertain. Trimming removed 6 bases from V and 5 bases from J, with 17 bases in between. Germline V lookup: CDR1 DFQATT, CDR2 SNEGSKA (reference sequence). CDR3 length: 13 amino acids. Here the CDR3 reads CSARPLGENEQYF. For the CDR3, the DNA is TGCAGTGCCCGCCCCTTGGGTGAAAACGAGCAGTACTTC.

The chain links TRBV13 to TRBJ2-4, with a tentative D call TRBD1 (6 bases). The CDR3 covers 19 residues. Germline V gene sequence: CDR1 PRHDT, CDR2 FYEKMQ (reference sequence). Trimming removed 2 bases at V and 3 bases at J, with 23 bases between. CDR3 loop: CASSLRPDSSPSGKNIQYF. CDR3 DNA: TGTGCCAGCAGCTTACGGCCGGACAGTTCCCCATCGGGCAAAAACATTCAGTACTTC.

The chain carries TRBV9 and TRBJ2-1; the D gene is possibly TRBD2 (6 bases). The V gene's germline CDR1 is SGDLS and CDR2 YYNGEE. The length of the CDR3 is 15 residues. Deletions cut 2 bases from V and 3 bases from J, with 12 bases between. In DNA, the CDR3 is TGTGCCAGCAGCGTCGGGGGACCTTTCTACAATGAGCAGTTCTTC. Translation gives CASSVGGPFYNEQFF.